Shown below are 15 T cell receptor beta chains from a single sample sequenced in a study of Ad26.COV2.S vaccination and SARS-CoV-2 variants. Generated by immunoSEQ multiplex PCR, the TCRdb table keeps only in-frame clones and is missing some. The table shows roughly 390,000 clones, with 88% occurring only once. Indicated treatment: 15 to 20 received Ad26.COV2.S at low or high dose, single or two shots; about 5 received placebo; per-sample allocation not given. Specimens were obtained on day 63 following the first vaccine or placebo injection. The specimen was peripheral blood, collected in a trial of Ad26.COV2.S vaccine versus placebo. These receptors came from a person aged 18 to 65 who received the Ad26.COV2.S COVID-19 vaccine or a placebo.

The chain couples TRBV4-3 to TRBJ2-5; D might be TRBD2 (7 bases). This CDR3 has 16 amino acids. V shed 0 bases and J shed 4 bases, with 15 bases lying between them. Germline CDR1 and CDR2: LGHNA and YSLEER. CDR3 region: CASSQEFAGAVETQYF. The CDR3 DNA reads TGCGCCAGCAGCCAAGAGTTTGCGGGGGCAGTAGAGACCCAGTACTTC.

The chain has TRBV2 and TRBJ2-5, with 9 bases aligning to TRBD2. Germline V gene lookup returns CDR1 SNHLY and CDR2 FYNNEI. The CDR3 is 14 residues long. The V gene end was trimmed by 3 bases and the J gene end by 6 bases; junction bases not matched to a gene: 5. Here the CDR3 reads CASSDPAGGQTQYF. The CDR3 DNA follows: TGTGCCAGCAGTGATCCAGCGGGGGGACAGACCCAGTACTTC.

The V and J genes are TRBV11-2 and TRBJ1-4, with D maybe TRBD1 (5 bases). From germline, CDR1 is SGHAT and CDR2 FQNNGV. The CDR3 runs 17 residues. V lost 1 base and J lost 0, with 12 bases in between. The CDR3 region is CASSLGGDTATNEKLFF. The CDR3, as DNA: TGTGCCAGCAGCTTAGGGGGCGACACCGCAACTAATGAAAAACTGTTTTTT. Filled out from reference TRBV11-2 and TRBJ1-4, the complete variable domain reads EAGVAQSPRYKIIEKRQSVAFWCNPISGHATLYWYQQILGQGPKLLIQFQNNGVVDDSQLPKDRFSAERLKGVDSTLKIQPAKLEDSAVYLCASSLGGDTATNEKLFFGSGTQLSVL.

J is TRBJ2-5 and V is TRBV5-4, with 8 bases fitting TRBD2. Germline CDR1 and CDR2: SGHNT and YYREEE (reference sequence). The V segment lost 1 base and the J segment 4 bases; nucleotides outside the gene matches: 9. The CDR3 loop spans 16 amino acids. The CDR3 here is CASSLNPGGQAETQYF. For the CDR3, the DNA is TGTGCCAGCAGCTTGAACCCGGGGGGGCAGGCAGAGACCCAGTACTTC. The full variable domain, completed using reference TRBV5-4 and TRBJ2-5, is ETGVTQSPTHLIKTRGQQVTLRCSSQSGHNTVSWYQQALGQGPQFIFQYYREEENGRGNFPPRFSGLQFPNYSSELNVNALELDDSALYLCASSLNPGGQAETQYFGPGTRLLVL.

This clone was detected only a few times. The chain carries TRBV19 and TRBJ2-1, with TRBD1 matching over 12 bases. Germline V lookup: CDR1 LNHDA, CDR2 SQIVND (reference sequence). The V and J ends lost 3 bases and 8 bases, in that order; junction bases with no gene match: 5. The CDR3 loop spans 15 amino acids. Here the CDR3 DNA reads TGTGCCAGTAGTATCACGGGACAGGGGGCGTATGAGCAGTTCTTC. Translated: CASSITGQGAYEQFF.

Here the CDR3 reads CASSPRDYSPKNTGELFF. The CDR3 DNA is TGTGCCAGCTCACCCCGGGACTACTCACCAAAGAACACCGGGGAGCTGTTTTTT. The rearrangement joins TRBV18 to TRBJ2-2, with TRBD2 matching 7 bases. Unmatched junction bases numbered 11, after V lost 3 bases and J lost 1 base. Germline values: CDR1 KGHSH, CDR2 LQKENI. CDR3 length equals 18 residues.

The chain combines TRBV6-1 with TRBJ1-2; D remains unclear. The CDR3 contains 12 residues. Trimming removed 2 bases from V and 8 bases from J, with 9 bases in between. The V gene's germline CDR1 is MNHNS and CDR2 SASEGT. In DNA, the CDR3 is TGTGCCAGCAGTGAATACAGTGACGGCTACACCTTC. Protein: CASSEYSDGYTF.

CDR3 sequence (DNA): TGCAGTGCTAGTTTGTCAGGGGGCCTAGGGAATTCACCCCTCCACTTT. Translating it yields CSASLSGGLGNSPLHF. This sequence joins TRBV20-1 and TRBJ1-6; 8 bases fit TRBD1. V dropped 3 bases and J dropped 7; count of bases not matched to a gene: 11. Germline CDR1 DFQATT, CDR2 SNEGSKA (reference sequence). The CDR3 extends over 16 amino acids.

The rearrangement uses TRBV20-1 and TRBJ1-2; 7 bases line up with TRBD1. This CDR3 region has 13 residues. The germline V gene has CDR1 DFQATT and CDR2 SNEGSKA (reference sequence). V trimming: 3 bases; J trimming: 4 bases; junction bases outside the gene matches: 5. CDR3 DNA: TGCAGTGCTAGTTTGGCAGGGGGCTATGGCTACACCTTC. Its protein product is CSASLAGGYGYTF.

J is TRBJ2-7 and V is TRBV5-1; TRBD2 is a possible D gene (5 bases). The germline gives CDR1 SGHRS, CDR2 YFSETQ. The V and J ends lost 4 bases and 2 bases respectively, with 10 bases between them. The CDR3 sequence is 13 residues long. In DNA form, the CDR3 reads TGCGCCAGCAGCGGAGGCAAGCCCTACGAGCAGTACTTC. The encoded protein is CASSGGKPYEQYF.

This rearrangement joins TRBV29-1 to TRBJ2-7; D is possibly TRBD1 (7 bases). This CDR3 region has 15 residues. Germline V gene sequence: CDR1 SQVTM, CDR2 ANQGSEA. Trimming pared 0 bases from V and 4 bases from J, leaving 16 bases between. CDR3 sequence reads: CSVEDQGRGTYEQYF. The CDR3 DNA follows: TGCAGCGTTGAAGATCAGGGCAGGGGGACTTACGAGCAGTACTTC.

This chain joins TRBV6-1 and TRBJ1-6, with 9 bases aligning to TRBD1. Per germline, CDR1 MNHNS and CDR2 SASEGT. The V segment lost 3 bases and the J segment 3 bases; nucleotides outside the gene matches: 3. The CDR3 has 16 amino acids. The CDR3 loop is CASSDQTGGYNSPLHF. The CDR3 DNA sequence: TGTGCCAGCAGTGATCAGACAGGGGGCTATAATTCACCCCTCCACTTT.

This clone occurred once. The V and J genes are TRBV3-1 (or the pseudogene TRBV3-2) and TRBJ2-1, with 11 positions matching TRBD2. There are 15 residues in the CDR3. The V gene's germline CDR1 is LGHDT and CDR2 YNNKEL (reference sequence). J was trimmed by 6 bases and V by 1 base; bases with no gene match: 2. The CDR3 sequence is CASSQGLAGTNEQFF. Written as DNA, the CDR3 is TGTGCCAGCAGCCAAGGACTAGCGGGGACCAATGAGCAGTTCTTC.

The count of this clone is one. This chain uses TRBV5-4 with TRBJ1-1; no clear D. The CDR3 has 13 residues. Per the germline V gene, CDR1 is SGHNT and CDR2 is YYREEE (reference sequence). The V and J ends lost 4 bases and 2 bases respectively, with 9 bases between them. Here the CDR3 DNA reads TGTGCCAGCAGCGCTGGACCCAACACTGAAGCTTTCTTT. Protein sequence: CASSAGPNTEAFF.

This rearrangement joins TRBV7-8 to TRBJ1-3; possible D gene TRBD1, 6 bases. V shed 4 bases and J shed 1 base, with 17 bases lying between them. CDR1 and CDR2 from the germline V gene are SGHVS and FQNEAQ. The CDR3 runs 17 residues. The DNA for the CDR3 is TGTGCCAGCAGCTCCCCGGACAGACCAGGATCTGGAAACACCATATATTTT. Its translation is CASSSPDRPGSGNTIYF.